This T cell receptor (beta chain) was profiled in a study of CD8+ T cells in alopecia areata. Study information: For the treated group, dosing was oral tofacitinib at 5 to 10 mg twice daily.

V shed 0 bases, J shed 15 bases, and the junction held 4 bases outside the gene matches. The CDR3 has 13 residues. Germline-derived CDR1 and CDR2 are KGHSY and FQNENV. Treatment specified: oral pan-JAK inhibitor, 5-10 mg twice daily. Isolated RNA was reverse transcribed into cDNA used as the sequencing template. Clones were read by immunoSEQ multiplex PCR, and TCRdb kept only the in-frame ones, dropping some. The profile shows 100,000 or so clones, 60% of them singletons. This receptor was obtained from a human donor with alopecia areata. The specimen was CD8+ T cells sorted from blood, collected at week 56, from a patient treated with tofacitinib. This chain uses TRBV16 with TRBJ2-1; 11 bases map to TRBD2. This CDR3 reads CASSQSSGGALFF. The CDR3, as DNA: TGTGCCAGCAGCCAATCTAGCGGGGGGGCCCTGTTCTTC.